Following are 20 T cell receptor beta chains from one sample sequenced in a study of blood T cell repertoires in COVID-19. Profiled with immunoSEQ multiplex PCR; TCRdb holds only in-frame clones, not every one. The table has about 240,000 clones, around 88% seen once. The material sequenced was PBMCs or T cells enriched from blood (not recorded which). The receptors were gathered from a woman aged 40-49 years with acute COVID-19.

The chain combines TRBV4-2 with TRBJ2-7; D remains ambiguous. The length of the CDR3 is 13 residues. Trimming stripped 0 bases from V and 2 bases from J, with 5 bases between. Germline V gene sequence: CDR1 LGHNA, CDR2 YNFKEQ. The CDR3 here is CASSQESPYEQYF. CDR3 nucleotide sequence: TGTGCCAGCAGCCAAGAGAGTCCCTACGAGCAGTACTTC.

This clone was detected only a few times. This chain joins TRBV13 and TRBJ1-1; D unclear. The V and J ends lost 2 bases and 1 base respectively, with 5 bases between them. The CDR3 length is 13 residues. Per germline, CDR1 PRHDT and CDR2 FYEKMQ (reference sequence). The CDR3 nucleotides read TGTGCCAGCAGCTTAACAGCGAACACTGAAGCTTTCTTT. It is translated as CASSLTANTEAFF.

CDR3 protein: CATSDGSRTDPEDEKLFF. The CDR3 nucleotides read TGTGCCACCAGTGATGGCTCCCGGACAGACCCCGAGGATGAAAAACTGTTTTTT. The rearrangement uses TRBV24-1 and TRBJ1-4; TRBD1 might be the D (6 bases). CDR1 is KGHDR, CDR2 SFDVKD, per germline. The CDR3 length is 18 residues. The germline V and J ends were trimmed by 3 bases and 6 bases, with 22 bases remaining between them.

This rearrangement joins TRBV27 to TRBJ2-7, with D uncertain. Per the germline V gene, CDR1 is MNHEY and CDR2 is SMNVEV (reference sequence). V lost 3 bases, J lost 0 bases, and 6 bases lay in between. This CDR3 contains 13 residues. The CDR3 is CASSFHSSYEQYF. For the CDR3, the DNA is TGTGCCAGCAGTTTCCATAGCTCCTACGAGCAGTACTTC.

The V gene is TRBV10-3, the J gene TRBJ1-2; weak D call: TRBD1 (5 bases). The CDR3 is 16 amino acids. V was cut by 0 bases and J by 7 bases, with 18 bases left in between. Germline values: CDR1 ENHRY, CDR2 SYGVKD. CDR3 protein: CAISESIVREGSGYTF. CDR3 nucleotides: TGTGCCATCAGTGAGTCGATTGTCAGGGAGGGCTCTGGCTACACCTTC.

This chain connects TRBV9 to TRBJ2-4, with D possibly matching TRBD1 (6 bases). The CDR3 loop spans 12 amino acids. Germline CDR1 and CDR2: SGDLS and YYNGEE. The V and J ends lost 3 bases and 12 bases respectively, with 13 bases between them. CDR3 DNA sequence: TGTGCCAGCAGCGGTTCACAAGGGGGTCAGTACTTC. Translation gives CASSGSQGGQYF. Complete variable domain (other parts from reference TRBV9 and TRBJ2-4): DSGVTQTPKHLITATGQRVTLRCSPRSGDLSVYWYQQSLDQGLQFLIQYYNGEERAKGNILERFSAQQFPDLHSELNLSSLELGDSALYFCASSGSQGGQYFGAGTRLSVL.

This clone was counted a few times. The chain is built from TRBV5-4 and TRBJ2-7; 7 bases line up with TRBD2. Germline CDR1 SGHNT, CDR2 YYREEE (reference sequence). This CDR3 is built from 14 residues. V lost 0 bases and J lost 3; bases outside the gene matches: 3. CDR3 sequence (DNA): TGTGCCAGCAGCTTGGGGACTAGTATCTACGAGCAGTACTTC. Its protein product is CASSLGTSIYEQYF.

The V and J genes are TRBV7-2 and TRBJ2-1, with 8 nucleotides matching TRBD2. Germline loops: CDR1 SGHTA, CDR2 FQGNSA. V lost 4 bases and J lost 8; bases outside the gene matches: 13. This CDR3 region has 16 residues. In nucleotides, the CDR3 is TGTGCCAGCAGCTCCCGTCCTTGGCGGGAGGATGATGAGCAGTTCTTC. Translation gives CASSSRPWREDDEQFF.

CDR3 protein: CATKTLAGAYNEQFF. The DNA of the CDR3 is TGTGCCACCAAAACTTTAGCGGGAGCTTACAATGAGCAGTTCTTC. The chain joins TRBV19 to TRBJ2-1; TRBD2 matches 9 bases. Per the germline V gene, CDR1 is LNHDA and CDR2 is SQIVND (reference sequence). V lost 10 bases and J lost 4; bases outside the gene matches: 11. The CDR3 consists of 15 residues.

In this sample, this clone turned up once. The chain carries TRBV27 and TRBJ2-7; 8 nucleotides align to TRBD1. CDR1 and CDR2 from the germline V gene are MNHEY and SMNVEV (reference sequence). The junction had 18 bases not matched to a gene; V was cut back by 10 bases and J by 7 bases. This CDR3 has 15 amino acids. Here the CDR3 reads CAIPLRTGSSREQYF. The DNA of the CDR3 is TGTGCCATCCCTCTTAGGACAGGGTCCTCTAGGGAGCAGTACTTC.

The V gene is TRBV4-1, the J gene TRBJ2-1; 10 nucleotides align to TRBD1. Germline V gene lookup returns CDR1 MGHRA and CDR2 YSYEKL. J lost 4 bases, V lost 6 bases, and 3 bases had no gene match. CDR3 length: 14 amino acids. CDR3 DNA: TGCGCCAGCAGTAGACAGGGGGCTTACAATGAGCAGTTCTTC. Its translation: CASSRQGAYNEQFF.

This chain links TRBV19 with TRBJ2-3; the match to TRBD2 covers 10 bases. The CDR3 extends over 15 amino acids. CDR1 and CDR2 (germline): LNHDA, SQIVND (reference sequence). V trimming: 7 bases; J trimming: 5 bases; junction bases outside the gene matches: 9. The CDR3 loop is CASIAEREGGDTQYF. In nucleotides, the CDR3 is TGTGCCAGTATCGCCGAGCGGGAGGGAGGAGATACGCAGTATTTT.

V usage is TRBV9 and J usage is TRBJ2-7; D perhaps matches TRBD1 (6 bases). The CDR3 covers 14 residues. Germline loops: CDR1 SGDLS, CDR2 YYNGEE. Trimming pared 4 bases from V and 2 bases from J, leaving 13 bases between. This CDR3 is CASSPTGIPYEQYF. The CDR3 DNA is TGTGCCAGCAGCCCAACAGGGATCCCCTACGAGCAGTACTTC.

In DNA form, the CDR3 reads TGCGCCAGCAGCTTGAGCATTTTGGACCGGCAGGGCGAGCAGTACTTC. Amino acids: CASSLSILDRQGEQYF. The genes are TRBV5-1 and TRBJ2-7, with D tentatively TRBD1 (5 bases). Looked up from germline, CDR1 is SGHRS and CDR2 is YFSETQ. Trimming stripped 1 base from V and 6 bases from J, with 20 bases between. There are 16 residues in the CDR3.

This clone appeared a single time. The chain employs TRBV11-2 and TRBJ1-6, with 9 bases that match TRBD1. The CDR3 covers 16 residues. The germline V gene encodes CDR1 SGHAT and CDR2 FQNNGV. V lost 8 bases to trimming and J lost 4 bases; unmatched junction nucleotides: 9. CDR3 loop: CASRKPGTGYNSPLHF. The CDR3 DNA reads as TGTGCCAGCCGCAAACCCGGGACAGGGTATAATTCACCCCTCCACTTT.

The rearrangement joins TRBV6-5 to TRBJ1-2; the D is unclear. The CDR3 is 14 residues long. Looked up from germline, CDR1 is MNHEY and CDR2 is SVGAGI. The V end lost 7 bases, the J end lost 4 bases, and 16 bases lay between the germline ends. In nucleotides, the CDR3 is TGTGCCAGCACTAGCCCTGCGGAGACCTATGGCTACACCTTC. Encoded protein: CASTSPAETYGYTF.

This clone was counted a few times. The chain joins TRBV6-5 to TRBJ2-7, with a tentative D call TRBD2 (6 bases). V lost 6 bases and J lost 7, with 19 bases in between. The CDR3 consists of 14 residues. Germline V gene sequence: CDR1 MNHEY, CDR2 SVGAGI. In nucleotides, the CDR3 is TGTGCCAGCAGCGACGGGACTGGATGGGGAGAGCAGTACTTC. Amino acids: CASSDGTGWGEQYF.

This clone was found a few times. The chain is built from TRBV7-3 and TRBJ2-1; TRBD1 matches 7 bases. The CDR3 runs to 14 residues. Looked up from germline, CDR1 is SGHTA and CDR2 is FQGTGA. V shed 3 bases, J shed 6 bases, and the junction held 5 bases outside the gene matches. The CDR3 nucleotides read TGTGCCAGCAGCTTGACAGGGTTCGGCAATGAGCAGTTCTTC. This gives the protein CASSLTGFGNEQFF.

This chain joins TRBV10-2 and TRBJ2-2; 7 bases map to TRBD2. Germline V lookup: CDR1 WSHSY, CDR2 SAAADI. CDR3 size: 13 residues. V was clipped by 10 bases and J by 2 bases; unmatched bases: 4. The CDR3 DNA reads TGCGCCACCACTAGCGTCAACACCGGGGAGCTGTTTTTT. Encoded protein: CATTSVNTGELFF.

The genes are TRBV6-2 or TRBV6-3 and TRBJ1-5, with a possible D match to TRBD1 (5 bases). The CDR3 covers 11 residues. Germline CDR1 reads MNHEY; CDR2 reads SVGEGT. The V and J ends lost 4 bases and 11 bases respectively, with 9 bases between them. The CDR3 DNA sequence: TGTGCCAGCAGTTCAGGGTGGGCCCAGCATTTT. It encodes CASSSGWAQHF.